Here is one T cell receptor beta chain with its context. The antigen remains unidentified. This specimen comes from a study of T-cell memory formation after mild COVID-19. Whole-study context: TCR clusters were largely donor specific. Study-wide results and caveats: While clones contracting from day 15 to 85 were balanced between CD4 and CD8, later expanders leaned CD4+. Among CD4+ contracting clones, most were CM and EM, and CD8+ ones EMRA. Detection of some responders pre-infection suggested pre-existing cross-reactive memory T cells participated.

V lost 5 bases and J lost 5; bases outside the gene matches: 4. This CDR3 is 14 amino acids long. From germline, CDR1 is PRHDT and CDR2 FYEKMQ (reference sequence). One entry per CDR3 protein, called by TCRdb with MiXCR from the 5' RACE reads. The table shows about 290,000 distinct CDR3 sequences, with 15% to 20% occurring only once. The chain combines TRBV13 with TRBJ2-5; 11 bases line up with TRBD2. This TCR was sampled from a man younger than 30 who had mild COVID-19 (a few samples of this study predate the infection). Cell type and time point are not known. The sequencing sample was made of PBMCs or a T cell subset sorted from them (not recorded which). The DNA of the CDR3 is TGTGCCAGCAGCCGACTAGCGGGGCACGAGACCCAGTACTTC. Translated: CASSRLAGHETQYF.